The clone carrying this TCR beta chain was picked up many times. Its antigen is undetermined. Through a sample-barcoded 5' primer and a J-beta primer mix, a second PCR was run for about 6 to 12 cycles. TCRdb independently ran MiXCR on the 5' RACE reads; one entry per CDR3 protein. The table shows approximately 730,000 distinct CDR3 sequences, with roughly 44% occurring only once. The V end was cut by 3 bases, the J end by 3 bases, with 9 bases between. Germline CDR1 and CDR2: DFQATT and SNEGSKA (reference sequence). The CDR3 covers 13 residues. This sample was included in a study of blood T cells in healthy people across ages. General observations from the study: The percentage of naive T cells correlated strongly with TCR beta diversity.

This sequence was found in a woman aged 60-70 years in good health. V gene TRBV20-1 combines with J gene TRBJ2-1; TRBD2 might be the D (6 bases). Sequencing used blood. Here the CDR3 reads CSASGSSYNEQFF. CDR3 sequence (DNA): TGCAGTGCTAGCGGGAGTAGCTACAATGAGCAGTTCTTC.